The clone carrying this T cell receptor (beta chain) appeared many times. The data derive from a study of T cells after yellow fever vaccination. TCRdb recomputed calls from the 5' RACE reads with MiXCR, one row per CDR3 protein. The sample has 250,000 or so distinct CDR3 sequences, more than 3.5% seen once; the top ten hold about 20%. The CDR3 is 14 residues long. CDR1 and CDR2 from the germline V gene are SEHNR and FQNEAQ (reference sequence). Trimming shortened V by 1 base and J by 2 bases, and 8 bases separated the two germline ends. This TCR was sampled from a man younger than 35 who received the YFV17D yellow fever vaccine. The chain couples TRBV7-9 to TRBJ1-1, with unresolved D. Sequenced material: PBMCs, taken 15 days after the yellow fever booster vaccination. The chain's CDR3 is CASSLGLYNTEAFF. The CDR3 DNA reads TGTGCCAGCAGCTTAGGTCTTTATAACACTGAAGCTTTCTTT. Complete variable domain (other parts from reference TRBV7-9 and TRBJ1-1): DTGVSQNPRHKITKRGQNVTFRCDPISEHNRLYWYRQTLGQGPEFLTYFQNEAQLEKSRLLSDRFSAERPKGSFSTLEIQRTEQGDSAMYLCASSLGLYNTEAFFGQGTRLTVV.